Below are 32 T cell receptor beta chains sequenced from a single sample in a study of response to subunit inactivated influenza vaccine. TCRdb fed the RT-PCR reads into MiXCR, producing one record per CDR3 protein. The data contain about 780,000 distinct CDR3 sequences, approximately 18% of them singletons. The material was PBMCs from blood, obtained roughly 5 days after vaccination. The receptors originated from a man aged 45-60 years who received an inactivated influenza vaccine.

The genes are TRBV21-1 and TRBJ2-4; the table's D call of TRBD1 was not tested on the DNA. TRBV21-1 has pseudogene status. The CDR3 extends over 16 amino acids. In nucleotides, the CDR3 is TGTGCCAGCAGCACCGGGACAGCACTAGCCAAAAACATTCAGTACTTC. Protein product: CASSTGTALAKNIQYF.

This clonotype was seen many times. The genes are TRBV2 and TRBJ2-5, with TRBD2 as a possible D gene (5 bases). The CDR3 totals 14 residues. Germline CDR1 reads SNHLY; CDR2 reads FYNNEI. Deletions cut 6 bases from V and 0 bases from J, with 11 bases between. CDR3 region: CASRDFNYQETQYF. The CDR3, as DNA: TGTGCCAGCAGGGACTTCAATTACCAAGAGACCCAGTACTTC.

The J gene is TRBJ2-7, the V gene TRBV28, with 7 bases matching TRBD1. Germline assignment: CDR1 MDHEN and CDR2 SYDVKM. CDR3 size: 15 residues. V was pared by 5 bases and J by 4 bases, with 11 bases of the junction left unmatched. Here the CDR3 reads CASSPSGTDSYEQYF. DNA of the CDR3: TGTGCCAGCAGTCCCTCCGGGACAGATAGTTACGAGCAGTACTTC.

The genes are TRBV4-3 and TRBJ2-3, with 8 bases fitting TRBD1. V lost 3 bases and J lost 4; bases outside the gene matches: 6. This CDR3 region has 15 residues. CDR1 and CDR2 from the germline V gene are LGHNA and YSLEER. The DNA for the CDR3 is TGCGCCAGCAGCCACGAGCAGGGGGCCGCAGATACGCAGTATTTT. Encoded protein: CASSHEQGAADTQYF.

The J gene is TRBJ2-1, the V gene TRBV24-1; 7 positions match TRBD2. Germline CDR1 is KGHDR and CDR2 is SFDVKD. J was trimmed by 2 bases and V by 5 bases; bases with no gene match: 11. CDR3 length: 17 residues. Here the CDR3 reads CATSAGSGWSTYNEQFF. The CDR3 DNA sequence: TGTGCCACCAGTGCAGGTAGCGGGTGGAGTACCTACAATGAGCAGTTCTTC.

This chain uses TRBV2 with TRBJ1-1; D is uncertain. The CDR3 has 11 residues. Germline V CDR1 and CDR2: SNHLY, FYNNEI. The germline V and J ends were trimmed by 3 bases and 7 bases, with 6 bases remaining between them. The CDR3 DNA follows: TGTGCCAGCAGTGATGGCGTTGAAGCTTTCTTT. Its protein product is CASSDGVEAFF.

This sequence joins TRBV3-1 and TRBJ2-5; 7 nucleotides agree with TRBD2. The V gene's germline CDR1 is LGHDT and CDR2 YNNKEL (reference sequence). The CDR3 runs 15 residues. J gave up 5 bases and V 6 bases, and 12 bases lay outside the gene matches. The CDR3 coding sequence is TGTGCCAGCAGGCCGCATGGAGGGACTATGGAGACCCAGTACTTC. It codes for CASRPHGGTMETQYF.

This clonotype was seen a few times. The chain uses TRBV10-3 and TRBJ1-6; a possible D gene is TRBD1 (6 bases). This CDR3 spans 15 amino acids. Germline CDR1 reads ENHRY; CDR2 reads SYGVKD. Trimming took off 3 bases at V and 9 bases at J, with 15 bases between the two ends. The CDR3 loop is CAISDGGKSGSPLHF. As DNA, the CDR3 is TGTGCCATCAGTGATGGGGGCAAGAGTGGTTCACCCCTCCACTTT.

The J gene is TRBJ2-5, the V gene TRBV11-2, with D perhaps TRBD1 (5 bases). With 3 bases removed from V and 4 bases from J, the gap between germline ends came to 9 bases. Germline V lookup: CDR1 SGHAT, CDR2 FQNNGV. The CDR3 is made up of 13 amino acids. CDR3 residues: CASSFYQGETQYF. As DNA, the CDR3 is TGTGCCAGCAGCTTTTACCAGGGAGAGACCCAGTACTTC.

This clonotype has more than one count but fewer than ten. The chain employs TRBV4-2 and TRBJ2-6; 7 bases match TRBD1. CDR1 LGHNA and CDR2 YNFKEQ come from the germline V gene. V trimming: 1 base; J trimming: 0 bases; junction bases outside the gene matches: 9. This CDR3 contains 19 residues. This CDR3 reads CASSQVGRQGPSGANVLTF. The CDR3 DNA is TGTGCCAGCAGCCAAGTTGGGAGACAGGGCCCCTCTGGGGCCAACGTCCTGACTTTC.

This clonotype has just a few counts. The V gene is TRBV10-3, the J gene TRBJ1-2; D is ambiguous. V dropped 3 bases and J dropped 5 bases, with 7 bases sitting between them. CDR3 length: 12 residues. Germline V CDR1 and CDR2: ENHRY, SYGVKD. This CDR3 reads CAISEGSYGYTF. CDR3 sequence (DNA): TGTGCCATCAGTGAAGGGTCTTATGGCTACACCTTC.

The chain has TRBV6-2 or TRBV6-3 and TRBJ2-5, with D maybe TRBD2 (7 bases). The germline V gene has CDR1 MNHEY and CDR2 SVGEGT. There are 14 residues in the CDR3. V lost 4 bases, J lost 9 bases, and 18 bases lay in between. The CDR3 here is CASSSRTAREAQYF. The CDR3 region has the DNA TGTGCCAGCAGTTCCCGGACAGCACGGGAGGCCCAGTACTTC.

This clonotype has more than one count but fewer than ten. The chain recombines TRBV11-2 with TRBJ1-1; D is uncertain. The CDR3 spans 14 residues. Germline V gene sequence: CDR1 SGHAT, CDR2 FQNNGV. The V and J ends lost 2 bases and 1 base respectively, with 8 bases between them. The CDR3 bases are TGTGCCAGCAGCTTACGACGGGGGAACACTGAAGCTTTCTTT. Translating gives CASSLRRGNTEAFF.

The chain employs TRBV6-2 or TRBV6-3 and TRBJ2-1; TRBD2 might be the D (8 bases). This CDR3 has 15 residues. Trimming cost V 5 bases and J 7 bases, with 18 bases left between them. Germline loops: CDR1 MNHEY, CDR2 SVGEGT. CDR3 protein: CASSETGGGWNEQFF. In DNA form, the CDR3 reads TGTGCCAGCAGTGAGACGGGAGGGGGCTGGAATGAGCAGTTCTTC.

For the CDR3, the DNA is TGCAGTGCTGAACCCCCCCTCGGGACAGAGGGCCAGCAGTTCTTC. This sequence encodes CSAEPPLGTEGQQFF. This rearrangement joins TRBV20-1 to TRBJ2-1; 7 bases align to TRBD1. This CDR3 comprises 15 residues. Germline CDR1 and CDR2: DFQATT and SNEGSKA (reference sequence). J was trimmed by 11 bases and V by 5 bases; bases with no gene match: 18.

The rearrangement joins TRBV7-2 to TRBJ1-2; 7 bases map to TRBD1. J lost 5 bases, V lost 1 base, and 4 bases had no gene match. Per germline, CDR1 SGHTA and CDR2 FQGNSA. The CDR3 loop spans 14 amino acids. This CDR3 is CASSLDGRGYGYTF. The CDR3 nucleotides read TGTGCCAGCAGCTTAGACGGCAGGGGGTATGGCTACACCTTC.

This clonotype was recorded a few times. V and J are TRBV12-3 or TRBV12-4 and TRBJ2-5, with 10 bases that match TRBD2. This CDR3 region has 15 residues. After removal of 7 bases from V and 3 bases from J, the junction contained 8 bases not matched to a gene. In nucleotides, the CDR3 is TGTGCCAGCACGAAGCGGGGGGGCTTTAAAGAGACCCAGTACTTC. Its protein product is CASTKRGGFKETQYF.

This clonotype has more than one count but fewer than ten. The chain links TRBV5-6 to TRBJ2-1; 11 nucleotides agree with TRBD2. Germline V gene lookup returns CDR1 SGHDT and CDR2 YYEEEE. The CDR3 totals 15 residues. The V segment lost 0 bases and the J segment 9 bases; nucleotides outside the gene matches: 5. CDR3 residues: CASSLGLAGSVEQFF. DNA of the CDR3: TGTGCCAGCAGCTTGGGACTAGCGGGGTCCGTTGAGCAGTTCTTC. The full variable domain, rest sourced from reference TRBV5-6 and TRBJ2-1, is DAGVTQSPTHLIKTRGQQVTLRCSPKSGHDTVSWYQQALGQGPQFIFQYYEEEERQRGNFPDRFSGHQFPNYSSELNVNALLLGDSALYLCASSLGLAGSVEQFFGPGTRLTVL.

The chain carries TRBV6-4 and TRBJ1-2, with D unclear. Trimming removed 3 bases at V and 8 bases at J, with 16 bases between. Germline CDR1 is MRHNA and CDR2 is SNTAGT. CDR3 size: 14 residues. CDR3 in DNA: TGTGCCAGCAGTGAGGAGGCATTCGGGATAGGCTACACCTTC. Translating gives CASSEEAFGIGYTF.

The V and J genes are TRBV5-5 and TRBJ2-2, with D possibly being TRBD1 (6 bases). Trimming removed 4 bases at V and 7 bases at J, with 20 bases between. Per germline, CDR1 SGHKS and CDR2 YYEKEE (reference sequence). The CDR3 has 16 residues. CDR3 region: CASSAADRVSIGELFF. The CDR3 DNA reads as TGTGCCAGCAGCGCGGCGGACAGAGTTAGTATCGGGGAGCTGTTTTTT.

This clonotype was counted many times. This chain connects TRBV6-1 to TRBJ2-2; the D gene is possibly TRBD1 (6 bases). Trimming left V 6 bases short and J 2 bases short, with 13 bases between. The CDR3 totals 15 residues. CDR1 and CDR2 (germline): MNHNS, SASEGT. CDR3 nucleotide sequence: TGTGCCAGCAGCCCTGACAGGATAAACACCGGGGAGCTGTTTTTT. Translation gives CASSPDRINTGELFF.

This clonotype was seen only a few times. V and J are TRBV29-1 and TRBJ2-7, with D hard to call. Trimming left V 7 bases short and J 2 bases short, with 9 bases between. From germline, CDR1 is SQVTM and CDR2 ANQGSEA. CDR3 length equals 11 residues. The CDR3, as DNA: TGCAGCGCTGGAGTTGCCTACGAGCAGTACTTC. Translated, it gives CSAGVAYEQYF.

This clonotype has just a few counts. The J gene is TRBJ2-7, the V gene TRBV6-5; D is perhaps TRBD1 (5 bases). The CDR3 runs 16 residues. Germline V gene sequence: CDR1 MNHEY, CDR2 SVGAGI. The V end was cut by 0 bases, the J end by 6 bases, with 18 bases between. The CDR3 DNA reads TGTGCCAGCAGTTACTCGCTCTCAGGGCTCTCGTTCGAGCAGTACTTC. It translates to CASSYSLSGLSFEQYF.

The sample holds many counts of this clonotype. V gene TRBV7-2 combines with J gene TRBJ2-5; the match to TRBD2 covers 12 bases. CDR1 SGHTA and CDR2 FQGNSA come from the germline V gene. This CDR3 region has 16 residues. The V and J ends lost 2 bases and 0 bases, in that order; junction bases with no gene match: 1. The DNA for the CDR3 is TGTGCCAGCAGCTTAACTAGCGGGAGGTACCAAGAGACCCAGTACTTC. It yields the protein CASSLTSGRYQETQYF.

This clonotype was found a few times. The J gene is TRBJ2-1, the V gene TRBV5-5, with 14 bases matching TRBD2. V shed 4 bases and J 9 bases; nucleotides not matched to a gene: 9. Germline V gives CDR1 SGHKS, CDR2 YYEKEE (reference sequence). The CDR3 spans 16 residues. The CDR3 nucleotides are TGTGCCAGCAGCCTCACCGGGACTAGCGGGAGTGGTGAGCAGTTCTTC. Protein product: CASSLTGTSGSGEQFF.

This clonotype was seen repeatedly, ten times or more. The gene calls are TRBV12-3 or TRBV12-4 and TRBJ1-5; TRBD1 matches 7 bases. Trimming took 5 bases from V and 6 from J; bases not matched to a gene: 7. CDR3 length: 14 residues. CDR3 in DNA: TGTGCCAGCAGTATGACAGGGATAGTTCAGCCCCAGCATTTT. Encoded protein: CASSMTGIVQPQHF.

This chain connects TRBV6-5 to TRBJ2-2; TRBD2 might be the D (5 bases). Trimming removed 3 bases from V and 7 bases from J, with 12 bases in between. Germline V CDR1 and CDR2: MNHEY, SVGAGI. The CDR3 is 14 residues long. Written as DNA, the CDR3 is TGTGCCAGCAGTTATGGTTACGGGGACGGGGAGCTGTTTTTT. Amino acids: CASSYGYGDGELFF.

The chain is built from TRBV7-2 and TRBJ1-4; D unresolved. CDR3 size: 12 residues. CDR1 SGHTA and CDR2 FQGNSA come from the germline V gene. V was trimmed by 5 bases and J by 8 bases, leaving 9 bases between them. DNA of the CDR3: TGTGCCAGCAGCCCCGCCGGCGAAAAACTGTTTTTT. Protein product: CASSPAGEKLFF.

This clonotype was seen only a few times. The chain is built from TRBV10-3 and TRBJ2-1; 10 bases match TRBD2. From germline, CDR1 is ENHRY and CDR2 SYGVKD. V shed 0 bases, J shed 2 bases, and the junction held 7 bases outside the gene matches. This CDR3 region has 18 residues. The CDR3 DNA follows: TGTGCCATCAGTGAGTCCTTACTAGCGGGGAAAGCCTACAATGAGCAGTTCTTC. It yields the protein CAISESLLAGKAYNEQFF.

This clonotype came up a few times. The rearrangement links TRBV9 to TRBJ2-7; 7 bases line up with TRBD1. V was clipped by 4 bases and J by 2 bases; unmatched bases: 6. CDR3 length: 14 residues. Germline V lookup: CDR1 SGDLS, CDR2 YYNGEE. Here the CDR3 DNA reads TGTGCCAGCAGCCCAGAGGGGGCGACCTACGAGCAGTACTTC. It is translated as CASSPEGATYEQYF.

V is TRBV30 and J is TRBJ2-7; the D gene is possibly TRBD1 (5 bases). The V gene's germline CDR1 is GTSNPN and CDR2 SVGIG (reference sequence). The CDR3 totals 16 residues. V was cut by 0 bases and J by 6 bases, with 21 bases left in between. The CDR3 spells CAWSVMRYPQGGEQYF. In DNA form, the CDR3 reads TGTGCCTGGAGTGTCATGCGCTACCCCCAGGGTGGCGAGCAGTACTTC.

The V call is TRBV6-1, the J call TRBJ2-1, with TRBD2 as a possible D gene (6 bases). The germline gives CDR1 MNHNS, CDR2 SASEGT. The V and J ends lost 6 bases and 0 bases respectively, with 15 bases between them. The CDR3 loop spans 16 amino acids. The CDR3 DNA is TGTGCCAGCAGCTCCCGACTAGTGGGCTCCTACAATGAGCAGTTCTTC. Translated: CASSSRLVGSYNEQFF.